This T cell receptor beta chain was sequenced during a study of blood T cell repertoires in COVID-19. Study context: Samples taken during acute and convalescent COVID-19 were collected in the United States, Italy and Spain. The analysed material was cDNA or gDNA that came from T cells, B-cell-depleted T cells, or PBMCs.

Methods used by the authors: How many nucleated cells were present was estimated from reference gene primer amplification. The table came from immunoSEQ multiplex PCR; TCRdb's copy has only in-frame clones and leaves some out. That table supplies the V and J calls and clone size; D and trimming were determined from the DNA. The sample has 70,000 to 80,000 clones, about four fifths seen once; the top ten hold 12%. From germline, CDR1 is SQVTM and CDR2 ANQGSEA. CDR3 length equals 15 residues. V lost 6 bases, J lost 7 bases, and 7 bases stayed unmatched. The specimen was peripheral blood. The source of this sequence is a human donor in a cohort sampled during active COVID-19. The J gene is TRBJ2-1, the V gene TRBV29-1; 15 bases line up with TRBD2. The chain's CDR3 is CSVEGLAGGLNEQFF. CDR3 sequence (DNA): TGCAGCGTCGAGGGACTAGCGGGAGGTCTTAATGAGCAGTTCTTC.